The rows below give T cell receptor beta chains drawn from one sample of a study of cytomegalovirus exposure and HLA in healthy donors. Measured with immunoSEQ multiplex PCR; TCRdb has only the in-frame clones, and not every one. The profile shows about 130,000 clones, approximately 72% of them singletons. Specimen: PBMCs. These TCRs come from a human donor in good health. Both conserved end residues are part of each CDR3. The order of the fields is D gene, J gene, clone size, V gene, CDR3 DNA, CDR3 protein. The D gene is left open where the match is weak. Not all rows give a size; the values are once, few, many and, for expanded clones, a class.

TRBD1,TRBJ2-5,-,TRBV27,TGTGCCAGCAGTCCCGGGACAGGGGGCGTGGAGACCCAGTACTTC,CASSPGTGGVETQYF
-,TRBJ2-7,-,TRBV5-1,TGCGCCAGCAGCTTGGCCGGGGTTCTAAGCTCCTACGAGCAGTACTTC,CASSLAGVLSSYEQYF
-,TRBJ1-1,-,TRBV13,TGTGCCAGCAGCTTAGTGGCCCTGGGGGCTACTCACGCTGAAGCTTTCTTT,CASSLVALGATHAEAFF
TRBD2,TRBJ2-3,few,TRBV4-2,TGTGCCAGCAGCCAAGAGACGACTAGCGGGATCACAGATACGCAGTATTTT,CASSQETTSGITDTQYF
TRBD1,TRBJ1-5,-,TRBV27,TGTGCCAGCAGCACGGGACAGGGACGGGGTTTGGGTCAGCCCCAGCATTTT,CASSTGQGRGLGQPQHF
-,TRBJ2-3,-,TRBV9,TGTGCCAGCAGCCCCCGTCCAGGCAGTAGCACAGATACGCAGTATTTT,CASSPRPGSSTDTQYF
-,TRBJ2-1,-,TRBV5-1,TGCGCCAGCAGCTCACTCCAGGGCGATGAGCAGTTCTTC,CASSSLQGDEQFF
TRBD2,TRBJ2-5,-,TRBV4-1,TGCGCCAGCAGCCAAGATCGGGAAGTAGCGGGGGTAGAAGAGACCCAGTACTTC,CASSQDREVAGVEETQYF
TRBD1,TRBJ1-5,few,TRBV5-4,TGTGCCAGCAGCGCCTGGACAGGAGATAGCAATCAGCCCCAGCATTTT,CASSAWTGDSNQPQHF
TRBD2,TRBJ2-7,-,TRBV6-1,TGTGCCAGCAGTTCTAGCGGACTTACCTACGAGCAGTACTTC,CASSSSGLTYEQYF
-,TRBJ1-3,-,TRBV18,TGTGCCAGCTCACCACCTCAGGGGAATAGAAACACCATATATTTT,CASSPPQGNRNTIYF
-,TRBJ2-5,-,TRBV9,TGTGCCAGCAGCGTAGGAGGTAGCGGTCAAGAGACCCAGTACTTC,CASSVGGSGQETQYF
TRBD1,TRBJ1-4,-,TRBV29-1,TGCAGCGTTGGGACAGGGGAAAAACTGTTTTTT,CSVGTGEKLFF
TRBD1,TRBJ2-5,-,TRBV18,TGTGCCAGCTCACGAGACAGGGGGACCCAAGAGACCCAGTACTTC,CASSRDRGTQETQYF
TRBD1,TRBJ1-5,-,TRBV6-5,TGTGCCAGCCAGGGGGTACAGGGTAAGCAGCATTTT,CASQGVQGKQHF
-,TRBJ1-1,few,TRBV25-1,TGTGCCAGCAGTGCTACAGGGAGTGGCACTGAAGCTTTCTTT,CASSATGSGTEAFF